The 9 T cell receptor beta chains reported below all come from one sample, sequenced in a study of blood T cell repertoires in COVID-19. Sequenced by immunoSEQ multiplex PCR; TCRdb stores in-frame clones only, minus some. The sample contains around 140,000 clones, about 87% of which appear only once. Sequencing used peripheral blood. These receptors all come from a man aged 55 to 69 with active or convalescent COVID-19.

V gene TRBV4-1 combines with J gene TRBJ1-5, with D uncertain. The CDR3 contains 18 residues. Germline V gene sequence: CDR1 MGHRA, CDR2 YSYEKL. V was clipped by 0 bases and J by 0 bases, with 15 bases between them. CDR3 DNA sequence: TGCGCCAGCAGCCAAGAGTTTCAAGAGCTCTTTAGCAATCAGCCCCAGCATTTT. Its protein product is CASSQEFQELFSNQPQHF.

The rearrangement uses TRBV5-6 and TRBJ1-4, with D possibly TRBD1 on 5 matching bases. Germline V gene data show CDR1 as SGHDT and CDR2 as YYEEEE. This CDR3 is 14 amino acids long. Trimming removed 1 base from V and 1 base from J, with 5 bases in between. DNA for the CDR3: TGTGCCAGCAGCTTGACAGGAACTAATGAAAAACTGTTTTTT. Its protein is CASSLTGTNEKLFF.

This clone was detected only once. This chain connects TRBV2 to TRBJ2-3; 7 nucleotides align to TRBD2. This CDR3 spans 15 amino acids. V was clipped by 6 bases and J by 1 base; unmatched bases: 7. From germline, CDR1 is SNHLY and CDR2 FYNNEI. CDR3 in amino acids: CASRLAGSRTDTQYF. The CDR3, as DNA: TGTGCCAGCAGATTAGCGGGTTCTCGCACAGATACGCAGTATTTT.

The chain carries TRBV19 and TRBJ2-4; D not certain. Trimming took off 7 bases at V and 0 bases at J, with 10 bases between the two ends. CDR1 and CDR2 (germline): LNHDA, SQIVND (reference sequence). This CDR3 is built from 14 residues. In DNA form, the CDR3 reads TGTGCCAGTACGGTCTCTATAGCCAAAAACATTCAGTACTTC. Translated: CASTVSIAKNIQYF.

The rearrangement joins TRBV7-6 to TRBJ2-7, with 11 bases that match TRBD2. This CDR3 is built from 16 residues. Germline CDR1 SGHVS, CDR2 FNYEAQ. With V trimmed by 5 bases and J by 3 bases, 9 bases remained unmatched. The CDR3 region is CASSTGLAGLGYEQYF. For the CDR3, the DNA is TGTGCCAGCAGCACCGGACTAGCGGGTTTGGGCTACGAGCAGTACTTC.

CDR3 nucleotide sequence: TGTGCCAGCAGCCAAATAGCGGGAGAGGGGGTCCGAAATGAGCAGTTCTTC. Its translation is CASSQIAGEGVRNEQFF. This chain joins TRBV3-1 (or the pseudogene TRBV3-2) and TRBJ2-1; 9 bases map to TRBD2. The germline gives CDR1 LGHDT, CDR2 YNNKEL (reference sequence). Unmatched junction bases numbered 12, after V lost 2 bases and J lost 7 bases. This CDR3 has 17 amino acids.

The genes are TRBV6-6 and TRBJ1-3; a possible D gene is TRBD1 (6 bases). Germline values: CDR1 MNHNY, CDR2 SVGAGI (reference sequence). Deletions cut 0 bases from V and 0 bases from J, with 9 bases between. CDR3 length: 16 residues. CDR3 DNA sequence: TGTGCCAGCAGTTACTCACAGGGTAGCTCTGGAAACACCATATATTTT. This codes for CASSYSQGSSGNTIYF.

The chain has TRBV5-4 and TRBJ2-5, with 12 bases lining up with TRBD2. The CDR3 is 13 amino acids. J lost 6 bases, V lost 4 bases, and 1 base had no gene match. Per germline, CDR1 SGHNT and CDR2 YYREEE (reference sequence). DNA for the CDR3: TGTGCCAGCAGCCTAGCGGGAGGGCAGACCCAGTACTTC. Its translation is CASSLAGGQTQYF.

The V call is TRBV11-3, the J call TRBJ1-1; no definite D call. The CDR3 is 14 residues long. Germline CDR1 SGHNT, CDR2 YENEEA. Trimming shortened V by 2 bases and J by 1 base, and 8 bases separated the two germline ends. CDR3 sequence reads: CASSLSGSNTEAFF. CDR3 in DNA: TGTGCCAGCAGCTTATCGGGGTCGAACACTGAAGCTTTCTTT. The full variable domain, rest sourced from reference TRBV11-3 and TRBJ1-1, is EAGVVQSPRYKIIEKKQPVAFWCNPISGHNTLYWYLQNLGQGPELLIRYENEEAVDDSQLPKDRFSAERLKGVDSTLKIQPAELGDSAVYLCASSLSGSNTEAFFGQGTRLTVV.